Listed below are T cell receptor beta chains from one sample, sequenced in a study of T cell repertoires and Cas9 in healthy adults. Only in-frame clones appear in the TCRdb table, and some are missing; sequencing was by immunoSEQ multiplex PCR. The sample lists some 15,000 clones; 89% were seen once. Sequencing was performed on Tregs (CD4+, CD25+, CD127-, CD137-, CD154-) from PBMCs; culture status not recorded. The receptor set was obtained from a human donor in good health. Each CDR3 is given with its conserved first and last residue. A D gene is named only where the DNA matches it firmly. A row's size may be missing; if present it is once, few, many or a size class.

size	J	D	V	CDR3	DNA
-	TRBJ2-2	-	TRBV5-1	CASSLGTEVTGELFF	TGCGCCAGCAGCTTGGGGACAGAGGTTACCGGGGAGCTGTTTTTT
-	TRBJ1-2	-	TRBV6-5	CASIGGPNYGYTF	TGTGCCAGCATTGGGGGCCCAAACTATGGCTACACCTTC
few	TRBJ2-2	-	TRBV6-5	CASSYSDGRTGELFF	TGTGCCAGCAGTTACTCGGATGGGCGCACCGGGGAGCTGTTTTTT
-	TRBJ1-6	-	TRBV5-6	CASSLAASSNSPLHF	TGTGCCAGCAGCTTGGCCGCCAGCTCTAATTCACCCCTCCACTTT
-	TRBJ1-2	-	TRBV6-5	CASRDRGAGYGYTF	TGTGCCAGCAGGGACCGAGGAGCGGGCTATGGCTACACCTTC
few	TRBJ1-6	TRBD1	TRBV5-1	CASSTWGQGSSPLHF	TGCGCCAGCAGCACCTGGGGACAGGGGAGTTCACCCCTCCACTTT
once	TRBJ1-2	-	TRBV6-6	CASSSDRLGGYTF	TGTGCCAGCAGTTCTGACAGGTTGGGTGGCTACACCTTC
-	TRBJ2-2	TRBD1	TRBV9	CASSGNRGANTGELFF	TGTGCCAGCAGCGGCAACAGGGGCGCGAACACCGGGGAGCTGTTTTTT
-	TRBJ1-6	TRBD1	TRBV12-5	CASGLVPGQGDSPLHF	TGTGCTAGTGGTTTGGTTCCGGGACAGGGCGATTCACCCCTCCACTTT
-	TRBJ2-2	TRBD1	TRBV5-5	CASSFDRGITGELFF	TGTGCCAGCAGCTTTGACAGGGGGATCACCGGGGAGCTGTTTTTT
-	TRBJ2-7	-	TRBV6-6	CASGAGANSYEQYF	TGTGCCAGCGGGGCAGGGGCGAATTCCTACGAGCAGTACTTC
-	TRBJ1-2	-	TRBV10-3	CAISDTQTNYGYTF	TGTGCCATCAGTGACACCCAGACAAACTATGGCTACACCTTC
-	TRBJ2-7	-	TRBV2	CAGSLSSYEQCF	TGTGCCGGCAGCCTCAGCTCCTACGAGCAGTGCTTC
-	TRBJ1-1	-	TRBV6-5	CASSEGRGTEAFF	TGTGCCAGCAGTGAAGGGCGGGGAACTGAAGCTTTCTTT
-	TRBJ1-5	-	TRBV18	CASSPGVSNQPQHF	TGTGCCAGCTCACCCGGGGTTAGCAATCAGCCCCAGCATTTT
-	TRBJ2-1	-	TRBV20-1	CSVGGYNEQFF	TGCAGTGTTGGGGGATACAATGAGCAGTTCTTC
-	TRBJ2-1	-	TRBV7-2	CASSLTQGNEQFF	TGTGCCAGCAGCTTGACCCAGGGTAATGAGCAGTTCTTC